A selection of T cell receptor beta chains follows, all from one sample in a study of technical replicates of blood from a handful of donors. Using immunoSEQ multiplex PCR, the repertoire was profiled, and TCRdb retains in-frame clones only, with some absent. This table has approximately 79,000 clones, around 96% appearing once. The specimen sequenced was T cells isolated from PBMCs. These receptors all stem from a human donor in good health. Each CDR3 is given with its conserved first and last residue. Each record gives: D gene, J gene, V gene, clone size, CDR3 DNA, CDR3 protein. A D gene is named only where the DNA matches it firmly. The listing skips clone size in some rows; elsewhere it reads once, few, many or a size class.

d_call: TRBD2
j_call: TRBJ2-3
v_call: TRBV9
clone_size: NA
cdr3_nt: TGTGCCAGCAGCGTGCGAATAAGCGGGAGAGGCACAGATACGCAGTATTTT
cdr3_aa: CASSVRISGRGTDTQYF

d_call: NA
j_call: TRBJ2-7
v_call: TRBV27
clone_size: NA
cdr3_nt: TGTGCCAGCAGTTTATTATTAGGGGGACCTCCGATGGAGCAGTACTTC
cdr3_aa: CASSLLLGGPPMEQYF

d_call: NA
j_call: TRBJ2-1
v_call: TRBV6-1
clone_size: NA
cdr3_nt: TGTGCCAGCAGGAAGAGCGGCCCCACCTACAATGAGCAGTTCTTC
cdr3_aa: CASRKSGPTYNEQFF

d_call: NA
j_call: TRBJ2-3
v_call: TRBV5-6
clone_size: NA
cdr3_nt: TGTGCCAGCAGCTTGGTAGCGGCTAGCACAGATACGCAGTATTTT
cdr3_aa: CASSLVAASTDTQYF

d_call: TRBD2
j_call: TRBJ2-1
v_call: TRBV4-1
clone_size: once
cdr3_nt: TGCGCCAGCAGCCAAGGGACGGCACGTGGGCGGGAGCCAAACAATGAGCAGTTCTTC
cdr3_aa: CASSQGTARGREPNNEQFF

d_call: TRBD2
j_call: TRBJ2-1
v_call: TRBV2
clone_size: NA
cdr3_nt: TGTGCCAGCAGCCCTAGCGGCCTCTCCTACAATGAGCAGTTCTTC
cdr3_aa: CASSPSGLSYNEQFF

d_call: TRBD1
j_call: TRBJ1-2
v_call: TRBV27
clone_size: NA
cdr3_nt: TGTGCCAGCAGTTCGGACAGGGGGATCTTGGATGGCTACACCTTC
cdr3_aa: CASSSDRGILDGYTF

d_call: NA
j_call: TRBJ1-1
v_call: TRBV2
clone_size: NA
cdr3_nt: TGTGCCAGCAGGGACTGGGGAGGGGAAGCTTTCTTT
cdr3_aa: CASRDWGGEAFF

d_call: TRBD1
j_call: TRBJ2-1
v_call: TRBV30
clone_size: NA
cdr3_nt: TGTGCCTGCTCCCAGGGGGATGAGCAGTTCTTC
cdr3_aa: CACSQGDEQFF

d_call: NA
j_call: TRBJ2-7
v_call: TRBV11-3
clone_size: NA
cdr3_nt: TGTGCCAGCAGCTTAGAGGGACAAATGTTGTACGAGCAGTACTTC
cdr3_aa: CASSLEGQMLYEQYF

d_call: TRBD2
j_call: TRBJ2-7
v_call: TRBV11-2
clone_size: NA
cdr3_nt: TGTGCCAGCAGCCTAGCGGGCTCCTACGAGCAGTACTTC
cdr3_aa: CASSLAGSYEQYF

d_call: NA
j_call: TRBJ2-3
v_call: TRBV27
clone_size: NA
cdr3_nt: TGTGCCAGCAGTCCCTACGCGGGTTCGGATACGCAGTATTTT
cdr3_aa: CASSPYAGSDTQYF

d_call: TRBD1
j_call: TRBJ1-5
v_call: TRBV7-2
clone_size: NA
cdr3_nt: TGTGCCAGCAGCTTAGCGCCAGGGGGCTATAGCAATCAGCCCCAGCATTTT
cdr3_aa: CASSLAPGGYSNQPQHF

d_call: NA
j_call: TRBJ2-5
v_call: TRBV5-1
clone_size: NA
cdr3_nt: TGCGCCAGCAGCTGGGGGGACTGGTCTCGTGAGACCCAGTACTTC
cdr3_aa: CASSWGDWSRETQYF

d_call: NA
j_call: TRBJ1-1
v_call: TRBV28
clone_size: NA
cdr3_nt: TGTGCCAGCAGACCCGGACAGAACACTGAAGCTTTCTTT
cdr3_aa: CASRPGQNTEAFF

d_call: TRBD2
j_call: TRBJ2-7
v_call: TRBV9
clone_size: NA
cdr3_nt: TGTGCCAGCAGCGTTTCAGGACTAGCGGGTTTCGAGCAGTACTTC
cdr3_aa: CASSVSGLAGFEQYF

d_call: NA
j_call: TRBJ1-2
v_call: TRBV6-5
clone_size: NA
cdr3_nt: TGTGCCAGCAGTTACGAGGGTGTCAGCTATGGCTACACCTTC
cdr3_aa: CASSYEGVSYGYTF

d_call: NA
j_call: TRBJ1-2
v_call: TRBV6-1
clone_size: NA
cdr3_nt: TGTGCCAGCAGTCTCGTCGCAAGCAACGGCTACACCTTC
cdr3_aa: CASSLVASNGYTF

d_call: TRBD2
j_call: TRBJ2-1
v_call: TRBV28
clone_size: few
cdr3_nt: TGTGCCAGCAGTTTTGCGGGGGGCGGTAGTAATGAGCAGTTCTTC
cdr3_aa: CASSFAGGGSNEQFF

d_call: TRBD2
j_call: TRBJ2-1
v_call: TRBV10-3
clone_size: NA
cdr3_nt: TGTGCCATGAGCGGGAGAGTAGTTAATGAGCAGTTCTTC
cdr3_aa: CAMSGRVVNEQFF

d_call: NA
j_call: TRBJ2-7
v_call: TRBV19
clone_size: NA
cdr3_nt: TGTGCCAGCTCACCCCCTGGGCCCTACGAGCAGTACTTC
cdr3_aa: CASSPPGPYEQYF

d_call: TRBD2
j_call: TRBJ2-1
v_call: TRBV19
clone_size: NA
cdr3_nt: TGTGCCTCCACGGGACAAACTAGCGGGAGTTACAATGAGCAGTTCTTC
cdr3_aa: CASTGQTSGSYNEQFF

d_call: NA
j_call: TRBJ1-1
v_call: TRBV4-1
clone_size: NA
cdr3_nt: TGCGCCAGCAGCCAAGATCTAAGGAACACTGAAGCTTTCTTT
cdr3_aa: CASSQDLRNTEAFF

d_call: NA
j_call: TRBJ2-7
v_call: TRBV5-1
clone_size: NA
cdr3_nt: TGCGCCAGCAGCTTGGAAGGCGGAACTCTCTCCTACGAGCAGTACTTC
cdr3_aa: CASSLEGGTLSYEQYF

d_call: TRBD2
j_call: TRBJ2-1
v_call: TRBV27
clone_size: NA
cdr3_nt: TGTGCCAGCAGTTTAACCGCGGGAGGGTACAATGAGCAGTTCTTC
cdr3_aa: CASSLTAGGYNEQFF

d_call: NA
j_call: TRBJ2-5
v_call: TRBV5-1
clone_size: NA
cdr3_nt: TGCGCCAGCAGCTTGGGGGTACTAGCTAGAGCGGAGACCCAGTACTTC
cdr3_aa: CASSLGVLARAETQYF

d_call: TRBD1
j_call: TRBJ1-1
v_call: TRBV6-5
clone_size: NA
cdr3_nt: TGTGCCAGCAGTTACTCGACAGGGGGCCTGGCTGAAGCTTTCTTT
cdr3_aa: CASSYSTGGLAEAFF

d_call: NA
j_call: TRBJ1-2
v_call: TRBV13
clone_size: NA
cdr3_nt: TGTGCCAGCAGCGCCCAAGGGGGAAACTATGGCTACACCTTC
cdr3_aa: CASSAQGGNYGYTF

d_call: NA
j_call: TRBJ1-1
v_call: TRBV29-1
clone_size: NA
cdr3_nt: TGCAGCGCCCGGGTGGCTGAAGCTTTCTTT
cdr3_aa: CSARVAEAFF

d_call: NA
j_call: TRBJ1-1
v_call: TRBV19
clone_size: NA
cdr3_nt: TGTGCCAGTATTCCAACCGGGGAGAACACTGAAGCTTTCTTT
cdr3_aa: CASIPTGENTEAFF

d_call: NA
j_call: TRBJ1-4
v_call: TRBV14
clone_size: NA
cdr3_nt: TGTGCCAGCAGCCAGAGGGGACTGGCTAATGAAAAACTGTTTTTT
cdr3_aa: CASSQRGLANEKLFF

d_call: NA
j_call: TRBJ1-1
v_call: TRBV5-8
clone_size: NA
cdr3_nt: TGTGCCAGCAGCTCAGTTCGGGGGGAGGTCACTGAAGCTTTCTTT
cdr3_aa: CASSSVRGEVTEAFF

d_call: NA
j_call: TRBJ2-1
v_call: TRBV7-3
clone_size: NA
cdr3_nt: TGTGCCAGCAGCTTAACGGGGCGGGAGCAGTTCTTC
cdr3_aa: CASSLTGREQFF

d_call: NA
j_call: TRBJ1-3
v_call: TRBV18
clone_size: NA
cdr3_nt: TGTGCCAGCTCACCTTTGTACAGGGACAACTCTGGAAACACCATATATTTT
cdr3_aa: CASSPLYRDNSGNTIYF

d_call: TRBD1
j_call: TRBJ2-7
v_call: TRBV18
clone_size: once
cdr3_nt: TGTGCCAGCTCACCGGACAGGGGGCAAGGCGAGCAGTACTTC
cdr3_aa: CASSPDRGQGEQYF

d_call: NA
j_call: TRBJ2-5
v_call: TRBV18
clone_size: NA
cdr3_nt: TGTGCCAGCTCACCAGGACAGATTCTGGAGACCCAGTACTTC
cdr3_aa: CASSPGQILETQYF

d_call: NA
j_call: TRBJ2-2
v_call: TRBV2
clone_size: NA
cdr3_nt: TGTGCCAGCAGTGGGAGGGATAACACCGGGGAGCTGTTTTTT
cdr3_aa: CASSGRDNTGELFF

d_call: NA
j_call: TRBJ2-6
v_call: TRBV7-9
clone_size: NA
cdr3_nt: TGTGCCAGCAGCCTATTGGACAGCTCTGGGGCCAACGTCCTGACTTTC
cdr3_aa: CASSLLDSSGANVLTF

d_call: NA
j_call: TRBJ2-7
v_call: TRBV18
clone_size: NA
cdr3_nt: TGTGCCAGCTCACCACCGGCCGATCGGAGCGAGCAGTACTTC
cdr3_aa: CASSPPADRSEQYF

d_call: TRBD1
j_call: TRBJ2-2
v_call: TRBV6-1
clone_size: NA
cdr3_nt: TGTGCCAGCAGTGGGGACAGGCCGAACACCGGGGAGCTGTTTTTT
cdr3_aa: CASSGDRPNTGELFF

d_call: NA
j_call: TRBJ2-3
v_call: TRBV11-2
clone_size: NA
cdr3_nt: TGTGCCAGCAGCTTAGATCTAACGGGGGCAGATACGCAGTATTTT
cdr3_aa: CASSLDLTGADTQYF

d_call: TRBD1
j_call: TRBJ2-4
v_call: TRBV6-1
clone_size: NA
cdr3_nt: TGTGCCAGCAGTGTCCGGGACAGGGGGGTCAAAAACATTCAGTACTTC
cdr3_aa: CASSVRDRGVKNIQYF

d_call: NA
j_call: TRBJ2-2
v_call: TRBV27
clone_size: NA
cdr3_nt: TGTGCCAGCAGTATCGACAGGAACACCGGGGAGCTGTTTTTT
cdr3_aa: CASSIDRNTGELFF

d_call: NA
j_call: TRBJ2-1
v_call: TRBV4-3
clone_size: NA
cdr3_nt: TGCGCCAGCAGCCGCGTTCACGGGACTCCATCCTACAATGAGCAGTTCTTC
cdr3_aa: CASSRVHGTPSYNEQFF

d_call: NA
j_call: TRBJ1-2
v_call: TRBV19
clone_size: NA
cdr3_nt: TGTGCCAGTAGTATAAACAGGGAAGCTAACTATGGCTACACCTTC
cdr3_aa: CASSINREANYGYTF

d_call: NA
j_call: TRBJ1-1
v_call: TRBV25-1
clone_size: NA
cdr3_nt: TGTGCCAGCAGTGAATTCGAGGGGGTAGGGCCTGAAGCTTTCTTT
cdr3_aa: CASSEFEGVGPEAFF

d_call: TRBD1
j_call: TRBJ2-5
v_call: TRBV27
clone_size: NA
cdr3_nt: TGTGCCAGCAGTTTCGGGACAGGGGGCATGAAGACCCAGTACTTC
cdr3_aa: CASSFGTGGMKTQYF

d_call: TRBD2
j_call: TRBJ2-1
v_call: TRBV5-6
clone_size: NA
cdr3_nt: TGTGCCAGCAGTTTGTCCGGGACTAGCGTAGGTCAGCAGTTCTTC
cdr3_aa: CASSLSGTSVGQQFF

d_call: NA
j_call: TRBJ1-1
v_call: TRBV6-6
clone_size: few
cdr3_nt: TGTGCCAGCACCGGGGTTACAGGGTCCACTGAAGCTTTCTTT
cdr3_aa: CASTGVTGSTEAFF

d_call: TRBD2
j_call: TRBJ2-2
v_call: TRBV5-6
clone_size: NA
cdr3_nt: TGTGCCAGCAGCTTTACTAGCGGGAACACCGGGGAGCTGTTTTTT
cdr3_aa: CASSFTSGNTGELFF

d_call: TRBD2
j_call: TRBJ2-5
v_call: TRBV28
clone_size: NA
cdr3_nt: TGTGCCAGCACCGAGACTAGCGGAGTCCAAGAGACCCAGTACTTC
cdr3_aa: CASTETSGVQETQYF

d_call: TRBD1
j_call: TRBJ2-7
v_call: TRBV29-1
clone_size: NA
cdr3_nt: TGCAGCGTTGAAGATGTGGGGACAGGGGTCTACGAGCAGTACTTC
cdr3_aa: CSVEDVGTGVYEQYF

d_call: NA
j_call: TRBJ1-1
v_call: TRBV9
clone_size: NA
cdr3_nt: TGTGCCAGCAGCGTAGGTACGCAGACTGAAGCTTTCTTT
cdr3_aa: CASSVGTQTEAFF

d_call: TRBD2
j_call: TRBJ2-3
v_call: TRBV6-4
clone_size: NA
cdr3_nt: TGTGCCAGCAGCGCCCGGTGGCGGGAGGTCCCAGATACGCAGTATTTT
cdr3_aa: CASSARWREVPDTQYF

d_call: TRBD1
j_call: TRBJ2-7
v_call: TRBV5-8
clone_size: NA
cdr3_nt: TGTGCCAGCAGCTACCGGGACAGGGTAAACGAGCAGTACTTC
cdr3_aa: CASSYRDRVNEQYF

d_call: NA
j_call: TRBJ2-2
v_call: TRBV19
clone_size: NA
cdr3_nt: TGTGCCAGTAGTGGGGGGACCACCGGGGAGCTGTTTTTT
cdr3_aa: CASSGGTTGELFF

d_call: NA
j_call: TRBJ2-7
v_call: TRBV13
clone_size: NA
cdr3_nt: TGTGCCAGCAGCTTACAGTCAGGGTCCTACGAGCAGTACTTC
cdr3_aa: CASSLQSGSYEQYF

d_call: NA
j_call: TRBJ2-3
v_call: TRBV29-1
clone_size: NA
cdr3_nt: TGCAGCGTCGAGGTAGACTCGCACGATACGCAGTATTTT
cdr3_aa: CSVEVDSHDTQYF

d_call: NA
j_call: TRBJ2-2
v_call: TRBV2
clone_size: NA
cdr3_nt: TGTGCCAGCAGTGAATTGCGGGCTACCGGGGAGCTGTTTTTT
cdr3_aa: CASSELRATGELFF